The 8 T cell receptor beta chains below were found in one sample sequenced in a study of T cell responses to AZD1222 COVID-19 vaccine. Libraries were prepared by immunoSEQ multiplex PCR; TCRdb keeps only in-frame clonotypes and omits some of them. The table shows approximately 18,000 clones, with over 60% occurring only once. This specimen consisted of peripheral blood, obtained 28 days after the second AZD1222 dose. Source of these receptors: an adult who received the AZD1222 COVID-19 vaccine.

The gene calls are TRBV3-1 (or the pseudogene TRBV3-2) and TRBJ1-1; D is uncertain. The V end was cut by 0 bases, the J end by 2 bases, with 7 bases between. Germline V gene data show CDR1 as LGHDT and CDR2 as YNNKEL (reference sequence). The CDR3 spans 14 residues. CDR3 sequence: CASSQEGRNTEAFF. The CDR3 region has the DNA TGTGCCAGCAGCCAAGAAGGGAGAAACACTGAAGCTTTCTTT.

The rearrangement links TRBV30 to TRBJ1-6; D is ambiguous. In germline, CDR1 is GTSNPN, CDR2 SVGIG (reference sequence). The CDR3 contains 13 residues. The V end lost 5 bases, the J end lost 3 bases, and 8 bases lay between the germline ends. The CDR3 coding sequence is TGTGCCTGGGAAACTAACTATAATTCACCCCTCCACTTT. Protein product: CAWETNYNSPLHF.

The sample holds one count of this clone. V and J are TRBV6-1 and TRBJ2-1, with D perhaps being TRBD1 or TRBD2 (5 bases each). CDR1 is MNHNS, CDR2 SASEGT, per germline. V was shortened by 3 bases and J by 5 bases, with 17 bases between the two germline ends. The CDR3 is made up of 16 amino acids. CDR3 amino acids: CASSDLPGRPNNEQFF. The CDR3, as DNA: TGTGCCAGCAGTGACCTACCGGGACGCCCAAACAATGAGCAGTTCTTC.

The chain has TRBV6-2 or TRBV6-3 and TRBJ1-5, with D hard to call. Germline V gene lookup returns CDR1 MNHEY and CDR2 SVGEGT. Trimming pared 2 bases from V and 7 bases from J, leaving 15 bases between. This CDR3 has 15 residues. CDR3 bases: TGTGCCAGCAGTTACGGCCGGATCGGAAACCAGCCCCAGCATTTT. Its translation is CASSYGRIGNQPQHF.

This clone showed up just a few times. The rearrangement links TRBV7-6 to TRBJ2-1, with D unresolved. Germline CDR1 SGHVS, CDR2 FNYEAQ. The germline V and J ends were trimmed by 4 bases and 0 bases, with 7 bases remaining between them. This CDR3 contains 14 residues. CDR3 protein: CASSSSGSYNEQFF. The DNA of the CDR3 is TGTGCCAGCAGCTCCTCAGGCTCCTACAATGAGCAGTTCTTC.

J is TRBJ2-5 and V is TRBV14; D uncertain. V was clipped by 2 bases and J by 3 bases, with 13 bases between them. CDR1 and CDR2 from the germline V gene are SGHDN and FVKESK. The CDR3 spans 15 residues. This chain's CDR3 is CASSQWADPEETQYF. In nucleotides, the CDR3 is TGTGCCAGCAGCCAATGGGCAGACCCCGAAGAGACCCAGTACTTC.

This chain uses TRBV11-3 with TRBJ2-3; the match to TRBD2 covers 13 bases. The CDR3 length is 20 residues. Germline V CDR1 and CDR2: SGHNT, YENEEA. Trimming took 0 bases from V and 4 from J; bases not matched to a gene: 13. CDR3 DNA sequence: TGTGCCAGCAGCTTAGATGTCCCTGGAGGACTAGCGGGGGAGTCAGATACGCAGTATTTT. It specifies CASSLDVPGGLAGESDTQYF.

The DNA for the CDR3 is TGTGCCTGGGATGACAGGGATAATTCACCCCTCCACTTT. This sequence encodes CAWDDRDNSPLHF. The chain has TRBV30 and TRBJ1-6; 7 bases align to TRBD1. The CDR3 extends over 13 amino acids. CDR1 GTSNPN and CDR2 SVGIG come from the germline V gene (reference sequence). J lost 5 bases, V lost 5 bases, and 3 bases had no gene match.